The 15 T cell receptor beta chains in this list originate from one sample, sequenced in a study of CD8+CD57+ T cells in acquired aplastic anemia. TCR beta VDJ and CDR3 were profiled, and genomic DNA was the template. A single record per CDR3 protein comes from TCRdb applying MiXCR to the reads. The sample shows under 200,000 distinct CDR3 sequences, roughly 48% of them seen only once. The sequencing sample was made of sorted CD4+, CD8+, or CD8+CD57+ T cells (not recorded which) from PBMCs. The receptors originated from a human donor in good health.

CDR3 amino acids: CATSDPDRVDGYTF. The CDR3 nucleotides are TGTGCCACCAGTGATCCGGACAGGGTCGATGGCTACACCTTC. V usage is TRBV24-1 and J usage is TRBJ1-2; 8 bases agree with TRBD1. The CDR3 loop spans 14 amino acids. The germline V gene has CDR1 KGHDR and CDR2 SFDVKD. Trimming cost V 3 bases and J 6 bases; bases outside gene matches: 5.

Worth noting for this clonotype: A much more abundant neighbour one base away suggests this may be a read error. The V call is TRBV5-1, the J call TRBJ2-3; tentatively, D is TRBD1 (6 bases). Germline V lookup: CDR1 SGHRS, CDR2 YFSETQ. There are 15 residues in the CDR3. As DNA, the CDR3 is TGCGCCAGGAGCTTGGACGGGACATACACAGATACGCAGTATTTT. Its protein product is CARSLDGTYTDTQYF.

This clonotype was observed a few times. CDR3 bases: TGTGCCAGCTCACCGAATACCGCTAGCGGGTCCTACAATGAGCAGTTCTTC. Encoded protein: CASSPNTASGSYNEQFF. The chain combines TRBV18 with TRBJ2-1, with 8 bases aligning to TRBD2. CDR3 length: 17 residues. The V segment lost 3 bases and the J segment 1 base; nucleotides outside the gene matches: 8. Germline CDR1 KGHSH, CDR2 LQKENI.

This clonotype was seen more than once but under ten times. CDR3 loop: CASSLAGGPSYEQYF. DNA for the CDR3: TGTGCCAGCAGCTTAGCGGGGGGACCGAGCTACGAGCAGTACTTC. This chain joins TRBV7-2 and TRBJ2-7, with TRBD2 as a possible D gene (6 bases). With 0 bases removed from V and 3 bases from J, the gap between germline ends came to 12 bases. Germline CDR1 SGHTA, CDR2 FQGNSA. This CDR3 has 15 residues.

This clonotype was detected many times. The J gene is TRBJ1-4, the V gene TRBV9, with 8 nucleotides matching TRBD1. CDR1 SGDLS and CDR2 YYNGEE come from the germline V gene. The CDR3 spans 15 residues. The J segment lost 3 bases and the V segment lost 3 bases, leaving 4 bases of the junction unmatched. Here the CDR3 reads CASSAMGQANEKLFF. Here the CDR3 DNA reads TGTGCCAGCAGCGCCATGGGACAGGCTAATGAAAAACTGTTTTTT.

This clonotype has just one count. This rearrangement joins TRBV7-3 to TRBJ2-7; TRBD2 matches 14 bases. The CDR3 length is 17 residues. Germline V gene lookup returns CDR1 SGHTA and CDR2 FQGTGA. The V and J ends lost 2 bases and 3 bases, in that order; junction bases with no gene match: 6. CDR3 residues: CASSLSAGTSGGYEQYF. The CDR3 bases are TGTGCCAGCAGCTTATCCGCCGGGACTAGCGGGGGCTACGAGCAGTACTTC.

The rearrangement uses TRBV5-4 and TRBJ1-1, with 7 bases identical to TRBD1. Trimming removed 2 bases from V and 3 bases from J; junction bases left unmatched: 7. Germline CDR1 is SGHNT and CDR2 is YYREEE (reference sequence). The CDR3 runs 15 residues. The CDR3 sequence: CASSLTGVADTEAFF. CDR3 bases: TGTGCCAGCAGCTTAACAGGGGTCGCGGACACTGAAGCTTTCTTT.

This clonotype has at least ten counts. The rearrangement uses TRBV7-3 and TRBJ2-1, with D possibly matching TRBD2 (5 bases). V lost 5 bases to trimming and J lost 6 bases, with 17 bases between them. Germline V gives CDR1 SGHTA, CDR2 FQGTGA. The CDR3 contains 15 residues. CDR3 nucleotides: TGTGCCAGCAGCCGCGACCCGTCCCGGGGCAATGAGCAGTTCTTC. Encoded protein: CASSRDPSRGNEQFF.

The chain recombines TRBV19 with TRBJ1-2; the D gene is possibly TRBD1 (5 bases). The germline V gene encodes CDR1 LNHDA and CDR2 SQIVND (reference sequence). V lost 1 base, J lost 3 bases, and 9 bases lay in between. The CDR3 sequence is 14 residues long. For the CDR3, the DNA is TGTGCCAGTAGTATAGGTCAGGGCCACTATGGCTACACCTTC. Translating it yields CASSIGQGHYGYTF.

This clonotype was counted ten times or more. The V call is TRBV11-2, the J call TRBJ1-1, with D unresolved. The CDR3 consists of 16 residues. The germline V gene encodes CDR1 SGHAT and CDR2 FQNNGV. V lost 3 bases and J 0 bases, leaving 14 bases between the germline ends. CDR3 loop: CASSFSGQVLNTEAFF. The DNA for the CDR3 is TGTGCCAGCAGCTTTAGTGGGCAGGTGTTGAACACTGAAGCTTTCTTT. The variable domain in full, completed from reference TRBV11-2 and TRBJ1-1, reads EAGVAQSPRYKIIEKRQSVAFWCNPISGHATLYWYQQILGQGPKLLIQFQNNGVVDDSQLPKDRFSAERLKGVDSTLKIQPAKLEDSAVYLCASSFSGQVLNTEAFFGQGTRLTVV.

The V gene is TRBV28, the J gene TRBJ2-3, with 11 nucleotides matching TRBD2. V was clipped by 4 bases and J by 4 bases; unmatched bases: 13. CDR1 is MDHEN and CDR2 is SYDVKM in the germline V gene. The CDR3 runs 18 residues. CDR3 DNA: TGTGCCAGCAGTTCAGTGAGTAGCGGGAGGGAGGGGCCAGATACGCAGTATTTT. It specifies CASSSVSSGREGPDTQYF.

This clonotype has at least ten counts. This sequence joins TRBV5-1 and TRBJ2-2; 9 positions agree with TRBD2. Germline CDR1 and CDR2: SGHRS and YFSETQ. CDR3 length: 15 residues. After removal of 7 bases from V and 1 base from J, the junction contained 5 bases not matched to a gene. The DNA for the CDR3 is TGCGCCAGCCGCGGGGGGGGCGTGAACACCGGGGAGCTGTTTTTT. As protein: CASRGGGVNTGELFF.

This clonotype was seen repeatedly, ten times or more. The chain employs TRBV5-4 and TRBJ2-7; 9 nucleotides line up with TRBD1. V was pared by 3 bases and J by 6 bases, with 13 bases of the junction left unmatched. CDR1 is SGHNT, CDR2 YYREEE, per germline (reference sequence). This CDR3 has 16 residues. The CDR3: CASSSKPGQGVSEQYF. CDR3 bases: TGTGCCAGCAGCTCAAAACCGGGACAGGGAGTTTCCGAGCAGTACTTC.

This clonotype was counted only a few times. The chain combines TRBV5-1 with TRBJ1-2, with 8 bases that match TRBD1. Germline values: CDR1 SGHRS, CDR2 YFSETQ. The junction had 9 bases not matched to a gene; V was cut back by 5 bases and J by 0 bases. This CDR3 comprises 16 residues. CDR3 in DNA: TGCGCCAGCAGTTTAAGGACAGGGTCTTCTAACTATGGCTACACCTTC. This codes for CASSLRTGSSNYGYTF.

For this clonotype: This may come from a read error, since a much larger clone is one base off. CDR3 nucleotides: TGTGCCATCAGACAGCCCCCGGGGGAGACCCAGTACTTC. Amino acids: CAIRQPPGETQYF. V and J are TRBV10-3 and TRBJ2-5; D is perhaps TRBD2 (5 bases). V lost 6 bases, J lost 5 bases, and 13 bases lay in between. CDR1 and CDR2 (germline): ENHRY, SYGVKD. The CDR3 covers 13 residues.